One sample yielded the 21 T cell receptor beta chains listed below, sequenced in a study of T cell responses to AZD1222 COVID-19 vaccine. The method was immunoSEQ multiplex PCR; TCRdb's version includes in-frame clones alone and lacks a portion of them. The table records approximately 80,000 clones, approximately 85% of them present only once. The input for sequencing was peripheral blood, taken 28 days after the second AZD1222 dose. These receptors originate from an adult who received the AZD1222 COVID-19 vaccine.

The chain employs TRBV5-4 and TRBJ2-5, with TRBD2 matching over 10 bases. Per the germline V gene, CDR1 is SGHNT and CDR2 is YYREEE (reference sequence). There are 16 residues in the CDR3. V lost 0 bases to trimming and J lost 4 bases; unmatched junction nucleotides: 6. The CDR3, as DNA: TGTGCCAGCAGCTTGGCCCTAGCGGGGGCGAGAGAGACCCAGTACTTC. Translation: CASSLALAGARETQYF.

The chain recombines TRBV5-6 with TRBJ2-3; a possible D gene is TRBD2 (5 bases). This CDR3 comprises 15 residues. The V end lost 2 bases, the J end lost 0 bases, and 10 bases lay between the germline ends. The germline gives CDR1 SGHDT, CDR2 YYEEEE. In DNA form, the CDR3 reads TGTGCCAGCAGCTTCGGGGATACTAGCACAGATACGCAGTATTTT. As protein: CASSFGDTSTDTQYF.

The V and J genes are TRBV29-1 and TRBJ2-2; 7 nucleotides match TRBD2. The J segment lost 4 bases and the V segment lost 5 bases, leaving 7 bases of the junction unmatched. Germline V gene lookup returns CDR1 SQVTM and CDR2 ANQGSEA. The CDR3 spans 14 residues. The CDR3 is CSVRRESSTGELFF. Written as DNA, the CDR3 is TGCAGCGTTCGGCGGGAGAGTTCCACCGGGGAGCTGTTTTTT.

The V gene is TRBV30, the J gene TRBJ1-1; 11 nucleotides line up with TRBD1. The CDR3 has 15 amino acids. Germline CDR1 and CDR2: GTSNPN and SVGIG (reference sequence). With V trimmed by 5 bases and J by 4 bases, 9 bases remained unmatched. The CDR3 sequence is CAWERDRGSPTEAFF. The CDR3 region has the DNA TGTGCCTGGGAACGGGACAGGGGGAGCCCCACTGAAGCTTTCTTT.

V and J are TRBV7-8 and TRBJ2-3; 8 nucleotides match TRBD2. The V and J ends lost 3 bases and 0 bases, in that order; junction bases with no gene match: 2. The length of the CDR3 is 15 residues. Germline V gives CDR1 SGHVS, CDR2 FQNEAQ. The CDR3 sequence: CASSLGTRSTDTQYF. Here the CDR3 DNA reads TGTGCCAGCAGCTTGGGGACTAGGAGCACAGATACGCAGTATTTT.

V is TRBV7-2 and J is TRBJ1-3; the D is unclear. This CDR3 has 16 amino acids. Germline V gene lookup returns CDR1 SGHTA and CDR2 FQGNSA. With 1 base removed from V and 0 bases from J, the gap between germline ends came to 10 bases. CDR3 region: CASSLVLASSGNTIYF. CDR3 DNA sequence: TGTGCCAGCAGCTTAGTTTTGGCCAGCTCTGGAAACACCATATATTTT. Together with reference TRBV7-2 and TRBJ1-3, the CDR3 gives the full variable domain: GAGVSQSPSNKVTEKGKDVELRCDPISGHTALYWYRQSLGQGLEFLIYFQGNSAPDKSGLPSDRFSAERTGGSVSTLTIQRTQQEDSAVYLCASSLVLASSGNTIYFGEGSWLTVV.

The V gene is TRBV11-3, the J gene TRBJ2-5; TRBD2 matches at 15 bases. J lost 4 bases, V lost 1 base, and 13 bases had no gene match. Germline V gene lookup returns CDR1 SGHNT and CDR2 YENEEA. This CDR3 has 20 amino acids. The CDR3 reads CASSLAPRTSGRATRETQYF. The CDR3 DNA reads TGTGCCAGCAGCTTAGCCCCCCGGACTAGCGGGAGGGCCACGAGAGAGACCCAGTACTTC.

The V and J genes are TRBV5-5 and TRBJ2-7, with 8 bases lining up with TRBD1. CDR1 SGHKS and CDR2 YYEKEE come from the germline V gene (reference sequence). The CDR3 contains 13 residues. The ends lost 0 bases at V and 6 bases at J; junction bases unmatched: 2. CDR3 sequence (DNA): TGTGCCAGCAGCTTGGACAGGGGGTTCGAGCAGTACGTC. This encodes CASSLDRGFEQYV.

The table lists this clone with a count of one. The CDR3 region has the DNA TGTGCCAGCAGTTACTCGGCGACTAGCACAGATACGCAGTATTTT. Translated, it gives CASSYSATSTDTQYF. This chain connects TRBV6-5 to TRBJ2-3; D remains ambiguous. V lost 0 bases and J lost 0, with 7 bases in between. The CDR3 totals 15 residues. Germline V gene lookup returns CDR1 MNHEY and CDR2 SVGAGI.

The chain couples TRBV6-6 to TRBJ1-5; D not certain. The V gene lost 6 bases and the J gene lost 0 bases, with 6 bases spanning the gap. The CDR3 extends over 13 amino acids. Germline assignment: CDR1 MNHNY and CDR2 SVGAGI (reference sequence). The CDR3 loop is CASSLDSNQPQHF. CDR3 in DNA: TGTGCCAGCAGCCTAGATAGCAATCAGCCCCAGCATTTT.

This rearrangement joins TRBV13 to TRBJ1-2, with TRBD1 matching 11 bases. The germline V gene has CDR1 PRHDT and CDR2 FYEKMQ (reference sequence). This CDR3 has 17 amino acids. Trimming removed 3 bases from V and 0 bases from J; junction bases left unmatched: 6. The chain's CDR3 is CASSFGDRGGANYGYTF. CDR3 sequence (DNA): TGTGCCAGCAGCTTCGGGGACAGGGGGGGAGCTAACTATGGCTACACCTTC.

The rearrangement links TRBV5-1 to TRBJ1-2, with TRBD1 matching 11 bases. Trimming took 5 bases from V and 6 from J; bases not matched to a gene: 9. Germline V gene lookup returns CDR1 SGHRS and CDR2 YFSETQ. This CDR3 has 15 amino acids. The CDR3 DNA follows: TGCGCCAGCAGACCACCCGGGACAGGGGGGCATGGCTACACCTTC. Protein product: CASRPPGTGGHGYTF.

This rearrangement joins TRBV12-3 or TRBV12-4 to TRBJ1-4; D unresolved. CDR3 length equals 13 residues. Between the trimmed V and J ends, which lost 3 bases and 4 bases, there was a span of 6 bases. CDR3 region: CASSFGRNEKLFF. CDR3 nucleotides: TGTGCCAGCAGTTTTGGCCGTAATGAAAAACTGTTTTTT.

This chain links TRBV7-8 with TRBJ2-5, with D possibly TRBD2 on 5 matching bases. The CDR3 sequence is 13 residues long. The ends were cut back, 4 bases at V and 0 bases at J, with 6 bases in the middle. CDR1 and CDR2 from the germline V gene are SGHVS and FQNEAQ. This CDR3 reads CASSSGYQETQYF. Written as DNA, the CDR3 is TGTGCCAGCAGCTCGGGGTACCAAGAGACCCAGTACTTC.

This clone was counted a single time. This rearrangement joins TRBV5-5 to TRBJ2-7, with D possibly matching TRBD2 (6 bases). Germline CDR1 and CDR2: SGHKS and YYEKEE (reference sequence). With 5 bases removed from V and 0 bases from J, the gap between germline ends came to 15 bases. The CDR3 sequence is 15 residues long. The CDR3, as DNA: TGTGCCAGCAGAGATGCCCGGGGGAGCTCCTACGAGCAGTACTTC. Amino acid sequence: CASRDARGSSYEQYF.

The chain combines TRBV3-1 (or the pseudogene TRBV3-2) with TRBJ2-7; D is tentatively TRBD1 or TRBD2 (5 bases each). Looked up from germline, CDR1 is LGHDT and CDR2 is YNNKEL (reference sequence). Trimming shortened V by 5 bases and J by 1 base, and 15 bases separated the two germline ends. The CDR3 runs 15 residues. The CDR3 protein is CASSDRGAGSYEQYF. The CDR3 nucleotides read TGTGCCAGCAGCGACCGTGGGGCGGGTTCCTACGAGCAGTACTTC.

The rearrangement joins TRBV12-3 or TRBV12-4 to TRBJ1-2; D is perhaps TRBD1 (6 bases). The CDR3 has 13 residues. The ends were cut back, 4 bases at V and 10 bases at J, with 16 bases in the middle. The CDR3 is CASSSGQPGAYTF. Here the CDR3 DNA reads TGTGCCAGCAGTTCCGGACAGCCCGGTGCCTACACCTTC.

This clone was recorded a few times. The chain employs TRBV30 and TRBJ1-5; no clear D gene. Deletions cut 1 base from V and 7 bases from J, with 14 bases between. The CDR3 is made up of 14 amino acids. CDR1 and CDR2 (germline): GTSNPN, SVGIG (reference sequence). In nucleotides, the CDR3 is TGTGCCTGGAGTGCCGCTCGGGGAGGACAGCCCCAGCATTTT. Encoded protein: CAWSAARGGQPQHF.

The genes are TRBV29-1 and TRBJ1-5; D perhaps matches TRBD1 (5 bases). This CDR3 region has 13 residues. Trimming stripped 4 bases from V and 7 bases from J, with 14 bases between. CDR1 and CDR2 (germline): SQVTM, ANQGSEA. This CDR3 reads CSVGEGAYQPQHF. The CDR3 DNA follows: TGCAGCGTTGGTGAAGGGGCTTACCAGCCCCAGCATTTT.

The genes are TRBV3-1 (or the pseudogene TRBV3-2) and TRBJ1-1, with D possibly being TRBD1 (5 bases). The germline CDR1 and CDR2 sequences are LGHDT and YNNKEL (reference sequence). V lost 2 bases, J lost 2 bases, and 12 bases lay in between. The CDR3 spans 15 residues. In DNA, the CDR3 is TGTGCCAGCAGCCAAATGGGGGGAGGAAACACTGAAGCTTTCTTT. It specifies CASSQMGGGNTEAFF.

The rearrangement joins TRBV28 to TRBJ1-2; no definite D call. Trimming left V 6 bases short and J 8 bases short, with 10 bases between. CDR1 is MDHEN, CDR2 SYDVKM, per germline. The CDR3 has 11 residues. CDR3 loop: CASSNRPGYTF. Written as DNA, the CDR3 is TGTGCCAGCAGCAACCGCCCAGGCTACACCTTC.